This T cell receptor beta chain stems from a study of CD8+CD57+ T cells in acquired aplastic anemia (dated 2018 in TCRdb). Context from the whole study: A mean of about 3.2 ug of DNA, ranging from roughly 0.2 to 27.4 ug, was extracted from sorted CD4+ and CD8+ cells. Healthy donor samples averaged roughly 9.9 million reads for CD4+ and 11 million to 13 million for CD8+ cells.

This clonotype was counted at least ten times. Its antigen is still unknown. Per-base qualities were not stored, and no clone one base away is much larger. In the study, sorted CD4+ and CD8+ blood T cells from patients with severe aplastic anemia and from healthy subjects underwent deep sequencing of TCR repertoires. Ficoll-Paque density gradient centrifugation was used to isolate peripheral blood mononuclear cells. Before DNA was extracted, CD4+ and CD8+ T cells were sorted using either FACS or magnetic beads. Findings and caveats that apply to the study as a whole: Patients and healthy controls showed no significant difference in CD8+ Simpson's diversity (P=0.060). Although roughly 29 CD8+ CDR3 sequences were shared by patients and controls, these sequences appeared highly expressed in patients and within the immunodominant clones of patients.

Profiling of TCR beta VDJ combinations and CDR3 sequences used genomic DNA as the template. An Illumina HiSeq 2000 was the platform used for TCR repertoire sequencing. The original pipeline was this. TRBV/TRBJ rearrangement plots, CDR3 size and DJ length profiles, and Simpson's diversity index were used to assess repertoires. Whichever DNA sequence was most abundant in the deep sequencing data was defined as the immunodominant clone. CDR3 amino acid sequences were checked for sharing across subjects and were also compared against the VDJdb database and published repertoires. Using fastp trimming at Q25 and MiXCR clonotype assembly, TCRdb reanalyzed the public sequencing data and kept in-frame beta chains. Duplicate CDR3 protein sequences are folded into a single record with the most common DNA and genes. The V and J calls here are based on TCRdb, not the publication. This sample has about 220,000 distinct CDR3 sequences in its table, and approximately 35% of those were observed once. Together, the top ten hold roughly 1.1% of the sample.

Material: sorted CD4+, CD8+, or CD8+CD57+ T cells (not recorded which) from PBMCs. The clonotype comes from a human donor in good health, serving as a control.

The CDR3 is CASSFRQEMDGYTF. The base sequence is TGTGCCAGCAGTTTTCGACAGGAAATGGATGGCTACACCTTC. This receptor chain uses TRBV6-5 and TRBJ1-2; the D gene is perhaps TRBD1, on 6 matching bases. Taken from the germline V gene, the CDR1 and CDR2 loops are MNHEY and SVGAGI. The CDR3 covers 14 residues, taking in both the cysteine and the phenylalanine. Only the CDR3 portion is preserved as DNA: 42 bases, with reading frame beginning at the first base. V and J are truncated by 4 bases and 6 bases respectively, leaving an intervening sequence of 15 bases.